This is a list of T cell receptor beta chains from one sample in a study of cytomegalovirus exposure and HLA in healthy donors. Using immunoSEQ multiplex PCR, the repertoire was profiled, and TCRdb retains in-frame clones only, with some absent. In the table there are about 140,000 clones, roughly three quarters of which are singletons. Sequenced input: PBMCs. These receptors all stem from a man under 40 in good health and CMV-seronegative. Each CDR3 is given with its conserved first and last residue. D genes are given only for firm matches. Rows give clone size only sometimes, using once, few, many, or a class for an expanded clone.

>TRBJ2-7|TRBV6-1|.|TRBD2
TGTGCCAGTGATCAGCGGGAGGGCCCCTACGAGCAGTACTTC
CASDQREGPYEQYF
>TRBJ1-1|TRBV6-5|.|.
TGTGCCAGCAGTGTAGAGATAGACACTGAAGCTTTCTTT
CASSVEIDTEAFF
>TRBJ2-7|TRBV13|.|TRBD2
TGTGCCAGCAGCTTAACCACCGGGACTAGCAGCTACGAGCAGTACTTC
CASSLTTGTSSYEQYF
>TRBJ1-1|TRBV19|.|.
TGTGCCAGTAGCCCAGGGATGAACACTGAAGCTTTCTTT
CASSPGMNTEAFF
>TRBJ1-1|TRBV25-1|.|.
TGTGCCAGCAAATCAGGGGAGAGCCCCACTGAAGCTTTCTTT
CASKSGESPTEAFF
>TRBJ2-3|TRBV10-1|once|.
TGCGCCAGCAGTGCCCCTAGCACAGATACGCAGTATTTT
CASSAPSTDTQYF
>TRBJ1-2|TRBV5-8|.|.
TGTGCCAGCAGCTACCCCGGGACAAAAGGGTATGGCTACACCTTC
CASSYPGTKGYGYTF
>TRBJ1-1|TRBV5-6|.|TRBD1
TGTGCCAGCAGCTTAGGGACAGGGGGACGGGGAGCTTTCTTT
CASSLGTGGRGAFF
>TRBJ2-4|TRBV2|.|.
TGTGCCAGCAGTGTTGCTATCTTAGCCAAAAACATTCAGTACTTC
CASSVAILAKNIQYF
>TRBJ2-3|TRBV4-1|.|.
TGCGCCAGCAGCCAACCATCGACTCCCGCAACGCAGTATTTT
CASSQPSTPATQYF
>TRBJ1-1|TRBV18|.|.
TGTGCCAGCTCACCCCCGGGGGTTGGTATCACTGAAGCTTTCTTT
CASSPPGVGITEAFF
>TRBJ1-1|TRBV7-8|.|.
TGTGCCAGCAGCTTACGTGTCGTAGAGACATACATGAACACTGAAGCTTTCTTT
CASSLRVVETYMNTEAFF
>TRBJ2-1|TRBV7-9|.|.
TGTGCCAGCAGCCCCGGCCCGCAGGGACTGTACAATGAGCAGTTCTTC
CASSPGPQGLYNEQFF